A single sample is the source of the 28 T cell receptor beta chains below, sequenced in a study of blood T cell repertoires in COVID-19. Measured with immunoSEQ multiplex PCR; TCRdb has only the in-frame clones, and not every one. The sample includes some 200,000 clones, about 85% of them seen just once. The sample comprised peripheral blood. Receptor source: a woman aged 80 or over with COVID-19, enrolled during active disease.

CDR3 protein: CASSLATGETQYF. DNA for the CDR3: TGCGCCAGCAGCTTGGCTACAGGGGAGACCCAGTACTTC. V is TRBV5-1 and J is TRBJ2-5; a possible D gene is TRBD1 (6 bases). CDR1 and CDR2 from the germline V gene are SGHRS and YFSETQ. The V end was cut by 0 bases, the J end by 5 bases, with 8 bases between. CDR3 length equals 13 residues. The entire variable domain, with the rest obtained from reference TRBV5-1 and TRBJ2-5, is as follows: KAGVTQTPRYLIKTRGQQVTLSCSPISGHRSVSWYQQTPGQGLQFLFEYFSETQRNKGNFPGRFSGRQFSNSRSEMNVSTLELGDSALYLCASSLATGETQYFGPGTRLLVL.

The chain combines TRBV4-3 with TRBJ2-4, with a tentative D call TRBD1 (6 bases). The germline CDR1 and CDR2 sequences are LGHNA and YSLEER. The CDR3 has 18 residues. V was shortened by 0 bases and J by 1 base, with 16 bases between the two germline ends. The CDR3 bases are TGCGCCAGCAGCCAAGATCCCCTGGACAGTGTGGCCAAAAACATTCAGTACTTC. Encoded protein: CASSQDPLDSVAKNIQYF.

The chain joins TRBV12-3 or TRBV12-4 to TRBJ1-2; TRBD1 aligns across 7 bases. V trimming: 5 bases; J trimming: 8 bases; junction bases outside the gene matches: 5. The CDR3 is made up of 12 amino acids. The CDR3 DNA reads as TGTGCCAGCAGTACAGGGGCAGGAGGCTACACCTTC. Its translation is CASSTGAGGYTF.

The rearrangement uses TRBV4-1 and TRBJ2-3, with D perhaps TRBD1 (5 bases). Germline CDR1 is MGHRA and CDR2 is YSYEKL. The CDR3 is 13 residues long. V was pared by 0 bases and J by 10 bases, with 11 bases between. The CDR3 coding sequence is TGCGCCAGCAGCCAAGAACCCCTCAGGGCGCAGTATTTT. Its protein is CASSQEPLRAQYF.

CDR3 in DNA: TGTGCCAGCAGTCCCCTAGTGGACTATGGCTACACCTTC. Amino acids: CASSPLVDYGYTF. The chain uses TRBV6-6 and TRBJ1-2, with D unclear. Germline-derived CDR1 and CDR2 are MNHNY and SVGAGI (reference sequence). This CDR3 region has 13 residues. Deletions cut 5 bases from V and 3 bases from J, with 10 bases between.

The genes are TRBV5-8 and TRBJ1-2; TRBD1 matches 9 bases. Germline-derived CDR1 and CDR2 are SGHTS and YDEGEE. V lost 1 base, J lost 8 bases, and 3 bases stayed unmatched. The CDR3 runs to 13 residues. This chain's CDR3 is CASSLTGGEGYTF. DNA for the CDR3: TGTGCCAGCAGCTTGACAGGGGGCGAAGGCTACACCTTC.

The chain recombines TRBV7-2 with TRBJ1-4, with D possibly matching TRBD1 (6 bases). V dropped 4 bases and J dropped 6 bases, with 15 bases sitting between them. CDR3 length: 15 residues. In germline, CDR1 is SGHTA, CDR2 FQGNSA. CDR3 region: CASSSEGGRYEKLFF. As DNA, the CDR3 is TGTGCCAGCAGCTCCGAGGGGGGGCGCTATGAAAAACTGTTTTTT.

This clone has a handful of counts. The rearrangement joins TRBV30 to TRBJ1-3, with D possibly being TRBD1 (6 bases). This CDR3 is 15 amino acids long. Trimming took 0 bases from V and 0 from J, leaving 9 bases between them. Germline-derived CDR1 and CDR2 are GTSNPN and SVGIG (reference sequence). CDR3 region: CAWSVGGTSGNTIYF. For the CDR3, the DNA is TGTGCCTGGAGTGTAGGGGGTACCTCTGGAAACACCATATATTTT.

The chain is built from TRBV6-2 or TRBV6-3 and TRBJ1-2; D uncertain. Germline V lookup: CDR1 MNHEY, CDR2 SVGEGT. The ends were cut back, 0 bases at V and 8 bases at J, with 13 bases in the middle. The CDR3 spans 14 residues. CDR3 loop: CASSYSLVSAGYTF. The CDR3 bases are TGTGCCAGCAGTTACTCGTTGGTTTCTGCGGGCTACACCTTC.

The rearrangement uses TRBV5-4 and TRBJ2-2; D may be TRBD1 (6 bases). CDR3 length: 14 amino acids. The V end lost 6 bases, the J end lost 5 bases, and 14 bases lay between the germline ends. Germline lookup yields CDR1 SGHNT and CDR2 YYREEE (reference sequence). The CDR3 coding sequence is TGTGCCAGCAACAGGGACCTCGGGACCGGGGAGCTGTTTTTT. This gives the protein CASNRDLGTGELFF.

This clone has just a few counts. CDR3: CASSGAEGKFSPLHF. In nucleotides, the CDR3 is TGTGCCAGCAGTGGGGCGGAGGGGAAGTTTTCACCCCTCCACTTT. The chain recombines TRBV25-1 with TRBJ1-6; a possible D gene is TRBD1 (5 bases). V was trimmed by 4 bases and J by 9 bases, leaving 16 bases between them. CDR3 length: 15 amino acids. Germline V gene sequence: CDR1 MGHDK, CDR2 SYGVNS.

V usage is TRBV29-1 and J usage is TRBJ1-2, with D perhaps matching TRBD1 (6 bases). In germline, CDR1 is SQVTM, CDR2 ANQGSEA. The CDR3 extends over 14 amino acids. The V end was cut by 0 bases, the J end by 5 bases, with 13 bases between. The CDR3 coding sequence is TGCAGCGTTGAAGAGAGAGGACAGACGTATGGCTACACCTTC. It specifies CSVEERGQTYGYTF. Drawing the rest from reference TRBV29-1 and TRBJ1-2, the complete variable domain is SAVISQKPSRDICQRGTSLTIQCQVDSQVTMMFWYRQQPGQSLTLIATANQGSEATYESGFVIDKFPISRPNLTFSTLTVSNMSPEDSSIYLCSVEERGQTYGYTFGSGTRLTVV.

The rearrangement joins TRBV18 to TRBJ1-2; a weak D match, TRBD1 (5 bases). The CDR3 extends over 14 amino acids. With 3 bases removed from V and 0 bases from J, the gap between germline ends came to 8 bases. Germline values: CDR1 KGHSH, CDR2 LQKENI. CDR3 sequence: CASSPTAANYGYTF. CDR3 DNA: TGTGCCAGCTCACCGACAGCCGCTAACTATGGCTACACCTTC.

V usage is TRBV7-2 and J usage is TRBJ1-2, with 9 bases aligning to TRBD1. The CDR3 consists of 15 residues. V gave up 4 bases and J gave up 4 bases; unmatched junction bases: 7. Germline V gene sequence: CDR1 SGHTA, CDR2 FQGNSA. CDR3: CASSYDRGVGYGYTF. CDR3 sequence (DNA): TGTGCCAGCAGCTACGACAGGGGGGTGGGCTATGGCTACACCTTC.

The rearrangement joins TRBV15 to TRBJ1-6; 7 nucleotides align to TRBD1. Germline values: CDR1 LNHNV, CDR2 YYDKDF (reference sequence). The J segment lost 6 bases and the V segment lost 1 base, leaving 9 bases of the junction unmatched. The CDR3 runs 17 residues. The CDR3 DNA reads as TGTGCCACCAGCAGAGGGGGGCAGGGGGGTGTTAATTCACCCCTCCACTTT. As protein: CATSRGGQGGVNSPLHF.

The chain joins TRBV7-2 to TRBJ2-7; 9 bases are shared with TRBD1. The trim removed 5 bases at V and 4 bases at J, leaving 9 bases unmatched. This CDR3 region has 15 residues. The germline gives CDR1 SGHTA, CDR2 FQGNSA. The CDR3 nucleotides are TGTGCCAGCAGCCCGTCTGGAGGACAGGGGTACGAGCAGTACTTC. Translation gives CASSPSGGQGYEQYF.

The chain joins TRBV9 to TRBJ2-7; 11 positions agree with TRBD1. The junction had 3 bases not matched to a gene; V was cut back by 3 bases and J by 4 bases. The CDR3 loop spans 14 amino acids. Germline loops: CDR1 SGDLS, CDR2 YYNGEE. The CDR3 DNA follows: TGTGCCAGCAGCGCCGGGACAGGGGGATACGAGCAGTACTTC. Translation gives CASSAGTGGYEQYF.

This clone was picked up one time. V and J are TRBV28 and TRBJ2-5; D is perhaps TRBD2 (6 bases). Germline-derived CDR1 and CDR2 are MDHEN and SYDVKM. V was cut by 5 bases and J by 2 bases, with 12 bases left in between. The CDR3 covers 14 residues. CDR3 in amino acids: CASSPLAVQETQYF. The CDR3 DNA reads TGTGCCAGCAGTCCACTAGCTGTACAAGAGACCCAGTACTTC.

V is TRBV6-6 and J is TRBJ1-5; D gene uncertain. The germline gives CDR1 MNHNY, CDR2 SVGAGI (reference sequence). CDR3 length: 15 amino acids. Trimming stripped 2 bases from V and 6 bases from J, with 14 bases between. CDR3 coding DNA: TGTGCCAGCAGTTACCGATCGGGGTTCAGTCAGCCCCAGCATTTT. Translated: CASSYRSGFSQPQHF.

This sequence joins TRBV4-3 and TRBJ2-3; D might be TRBD1 (6 bases). This CDR3 comprises 13 residues. CDR1 is LGHNA, CDR2 YSLEER, per germline. V dropped 3 bases and J dropped 5 bases, with 9 bases sitting between them. The CDR3 nucleotides read TGCGCCAGCAGCCACCCAGGGGTAGATACGCAGTATTTT. Encoded protein: CASSHPGVDTQYF.

This clone has more than one count but fewer than ten. The chain carries TRBV5-1 and TRBJ1-1; D gene ambiguous. CDR1 and CDR2 (germline): SGHRS, YFSETQ. The CDR3 length is 14 residues. Trimming pared 4 bases from V and 3 bases from J, leaving 13 bases between. The CDR3 bases are TGCGCCAGCAGCAGGGCGGGCGGCGACACTGAAGCTTTCTTT. It specifies CASSRAGGDTEAFF.

The chain uses TRBV7-9 and TRBJ2-4; no definite D call. CDR1 SEHNR and CDR2 FQNEAQ come from the germline V gene (reference sequence). This CDR3 spans 12 amino acids. Trimming left V 5 bases short and J 7 bases short, with 9 bases between. The CDR3: CASSPLENIQYF. CDR3 sequence (DNA): TGTGCCAGCAGCCCACTTGAGAACATTCAGTACTTC. The full variable domain, in which reference TRBV7-9 and TRBJ2-4 provide the parts outside the CDR3, is DTGVSQNPRHKITKRGQNVTFRCDPISEHNRLYWYRQTLGQGPEFLTYFQNEAQLEKSRLLSDRFSAERPKGSFSTLEIQRTEQGDSAMYLCASSPLENIQYFGAGTRLSVL.

This sequence joins TRBV5-4 and TRBJ1-2; perhaps TRBD1 as D (5 bases). V lost 5 bases and J 4 bases, leaving 15 bases between the germline ends. The CDR3 spans 14 residues. CDR1 and CDR2 from the germline V gene are SGHNT and YYREEE (reference sequence). The DNA of the CDR3 is TGTGCCAGCAGTTCAGGGTCCCTACCCTATGGCTACACCTTC. Its translation is CASSSGSLPYGYTF. Filled out from reference TRBV5-4 and TRBJ1-2, the complete variable domain reads ETGVTQSPTHLIKTRGQQVTLRCSSQSGHNTVSWYQQALGQGPQFIFQYYREEENGRGNFPPRFSGLQFPNYSSELNVNALELDDSALYLCASSSGSLPYGYTFGSGTRLTVV.

The chain uses TRBV5-1 and TRBJ1-1, with 8 bases aligning to TRBD1. The CDR3 covers 14 residues. Germline CDR1 reads SGHRS; CDR2 reads YFSETQ. The ends lost 2 bases at V and 10 bases at J; junction bases unmatched: 10. CDR3 region: CASSFTGQGEGAFF. DNA of the CDR3: TGCGCCAGCAGCTTTACAGGACAGGGTGAGGGAGCTTTCTTT.

The V gene is TRBV3-1 (or the pseudogene TRBV3-2), the J gene TRBJ1-3; D remains unclear. This CDR3 contains 15 residues. The V gene lost 0 bases and the J gene lost 8 bases, with 14 bases spanning the gap. The germline V gene has CDR1 LGHDT and CDR2 YNNKEL (reference sequence). CDR3 region: CASSQDPTQADTIYF. CDR3 nucleotide sequence: TGTGCCAGCAGCCAAGATCCTACGCAGGCAGACACCATATATTTT.

The table lists this clone with a few counts. The CDR3 nucleotides read TGTGCCAGCAGGTTTGACAGGGAAAAACTGTTTTTT. This gives the protein CASRFDREKLFF. This chain connects TRBV12-3 or TRBV12-4 to TRBJ1-4; tentative D call: TRBD1 (6 bases). The CDR3 is 12 residues long. The V and J ends lost 6 bases and 8 bases respectively, with 10 bases between them.

J is TRBJ1-1 and V is TRBV2; 10 nucleotides match TRBD1. Germline V lookup: CDR1 SNHLY, CDR2 FYNNEI. V shed 6 bases and J 3 bases; nucleotides not matched to a gene: 4. The CDR3 totals 14 residues. The CDR3 region is CASRRGQGYTEAFF. The CDR3 DNA is TGTGCCAGCAGACGGGGACAGGGGTACACTGAAGCTTTCTTT.

The chain couples TRBV5-6 to TRBJ1-3; D ambiguous. V lost 0 bases to trimming and J lost 3 bases, with 13 bases between them. CDR1 is SGHDT and CDR2 is YYEEEE in the germline V gene. This CDR3 is built from 16 residues. CDR3 coding DNA: TGTGCCAGCAGCTTGGTTAAGGAGAGAGTTGGAAACACCATATATTTT. Residues: CASSLVKERVGNTIYF.